This T cell receptor beta chain emerged from a study of T cell responses to AZD1222 COVID-19 vaccine (dated by TCRdb to the early 2020s). Some background on the complete study: AZD1222 recipients given second doses at about 4 weeks or at about 12 weeks were pooled, since spike-specific TCR depth and breadth were not found to differ between the two schedules. TCR sequencing was performed for 230 to 250 trial participants, of whom around 200 were given two doses of AZD1222 and around 25 were given two doses of MenACWY control vaccine. Trial participants were enrolled into age subgroups of 18-55, 56-69 and 70-plus years, which contained roughly 140, 27 and 60 TCR-sequenced participants, respectively. On the study overall, not on this receptor specifically: Because no samples from the day 14 peak response were available, repertoires could be characterized only after the peak T cell response. Conclusions about previously exposed vaccinees were limited because only a handful of AZD1222 recipients were SARS-CoV-2 seropositive at baseline. Most participants were white British and females outnumbered males, and the authors suggested that clonal diversity may have been underestimated. The 56-69-year group was small, and its depth increase did not reach significance, likely because of low power. After two AZD1222 doses, spike-specific TCR breadth and depth were significantly higher than at day 0 and than in MenACWY recipients. Epitopes outside the regions mutated in the B.1.351 and B.1.1.7 variants were reportedly recognized by nearly half of the unique spike-specific TCRs. CD4 TCRs associated with the vaccine covered the entire spike protein, and the dominant responses were in regions 160-218 and 743-854.

The CDR3 regions of human TCRbeta chains were analyzed by immunosequencing. As for how the authors treated the data: Repertoire TCRs were checked for matches against a reference library of SARS-CoV-2-specific TCRs that had been generated using the MIRA antigen-specificity platform. Breadth was defined as the fraction of unique TCRs that were SARS-CoV-2-associated. Depth was defined as the fraction of total T cells that were SARS-CoV-2-associated. Using the MIRA data, every spike-specific TCR was mapped to the spike region that the TCR reacted to and assigned to either a CD4 or a CD8 class. Log10-transformed breadth and depth values were compared by one-way ANOVA with Sidak's multiple comparisons tests. TCRdb's version of the immuneACCESS table is confined to in-frame rearrangements and falls short of the full clone set. An unresolved V gene accounts for under half of the shortfall where checked; the remainder is of unknown origin. The DNA gave D and trimming, while V, J and clone size come from that table. For this sample the table gives 180,000 or so clones, of which around 94% were detected only once. The top ten clonotypes cover 0.64% of the sample.

A word on this clone: Its antigen is still unknown. Base qualities were left out, and no much larger clone turns up one base away.

In the germline V gene, CDR1 corresponds to SGHAT and CDR2 to FQNNGV. The CDR3 starts with the cysteine, ends with the phenylalanine, and has 16 residues. The retained sequence is limited to the CDR3, 48 bases, with the frame set at the first base. The junction shows trimming of 6 bases on V and 1 base on J, and the gene matches do not reach 9 bases of it. In light of the paper, this sample's time point label describes: baseline before first vaccination. Samples from vaccinated people were obtained from the UK trials COV001 and COV002, which included a single-blind randomized controlled phase 2/3 trial of AZD1222 (ChAdOx1 nCoV-19) in healthy adults. Trial participant PBMC samples were collected at day 0 and day 28 after the second dose for TCRbeta chain sequencing.

This TCR was recovered from an adult in good health. This sample comprised peripheral blood, obtained on day 0 of AZD1222 vaccination. The chain is encoded by TRBV11-2 joined to TRBJ1-1, with 9 junctional bases fitting TRBD1. The CDR3 loop reads CASSPSTGGWNTEAFF. At the DNA level, the sequence is TGTGCCAGCAGTCCTTCAACAGGGGGCTGGAACACTGAAGCTTTCTTT.